A selection of T cell receptor beta chains follows, all from one sample in a study of shared clonotypes between healthy human individuals. Clones were read by immunoSEQ multiplex PCR, and TCRdb kept only the in-frame ones, dropping some. The sample lists around 1,100,000 clones, about 72% occurring once. Sequencing input: memory CD4+ T cells from PBMCs. These receptors all come from a man aged 18 to 29 in good health. Some clones in this sample may be carry-over from other donors' samples. CDR3s include the opening cysteine and the closing phenylalanine or tryptophan. A D gene is named only where the DNA matches it firmly. Not every row has a clone size; where given, it reads once, few, many or a size class.

15,.,TRBV11-2,TRBJ1-2,.,CASSPDGQNHYGYTF,TGTGCCAGCAGCCCCGACGGCCAGAATCACTATGGCTACACCTTC
15,.,TRBV5-1,TRBJ2-3,.,CASSLAGVSTDTQYF,TGCGCCAGCAGCTTGGCCGGGGTTAGCACAGATACGCAGTATTTT
15,TRBD1,TRBV18,TRBJ1-5,.,CASSSGQASNQPQHF,TGTGCCAGCTCATCCGGACAGGCCAGCAATCAGCCCCAGCATTTT
15,TRBD2,TRBV7-2,TRBJ2-2,.,CASSWTSGRSGELFF,TGTGCCAGCAGTTGGACTAGCGGGAGGTCCGGGGAGCTGTTTTTT
14,TRBD1,TRBV28,TRBJ2-3,.,CASSLTQGSGTQYF,TGTGCCAGCAGTTTGACACAGGGGTCGGGTACGCAGTATTTT
16,TRBD2,TRBV28,TRBJ2-7,once,CASSAGLAGWSYEQYF,TGTGCCAGCAGTGCCGGACTAGCGGGATGGTCCTACGAGCAGTACTTC
18,TRBD2,TRBV15,TRBJ2-2,few,CATSRGVAGGPSTGELFF,TGTGCCACCAGCAGAGGGGTAGCGGGAGGGCCGAGCACCGGGGAGCTGTTTTTT
14,TRBD2,TRBV11-2,TRBJ2-3,.,CASSWAAGLDTQYF,TGTGCCAGCAGCTGGGCAGCGGGGCTCGATACGCAGTATTTT
14,.,TRBV6-5,TRBJ1-1,.,CASSYSDRNTEAFF,TGTGCCAGCAGTTATTCCGACAGGAACACTGAAGCTTTCTTT
15,.,TRBV5-4,TRBJ2-1,.,CASSLEGVVYNEQFF,TGTGCCAGCAGTCTCGAGGGGGTAGTCTACAATGAGCAGTTCTTC
14,TRBD2,TRBV2,TRBJ2-5,.,CASLKESGGETQYF,TGTGCCAGCCTCAAGGAGAGCGGGGGAGAGACCCAGTACTTC
14,.,TRBV4-1,TRBJ1-1,few,CASSQGRVNTEAFF,TGCGCCAGCAGCCAGGGCAGGGTGAACACTGAAGCTTTCTTT
14,.,TRBV5-1,TRBJ2-3,.,CASSLGREADTQYF,TGCGCCAGCAGCTTGGGGCGTGAAGCAGATACGCAGTATTTT
16,.,TRBV7-9,TRBJ2-2,.,CASSLAGQRDPGELFF,TGTGCCAGCAGTCTCGCCGGACAGAGGGACCCCGGGGAGCTGTTTTTT
12,.,TRBV19,TRBJ2-7,.,CASRQFGSEQYF,TGTGCCAGTAGACAGTTTGGATCCGAGCAGTACTTC
13,.,TRBV7-9,TRBJ2-3,.,CASSLAATDTQYF,TGTGCCAGCAGCTTGGCTGCCACAGATACGCAGTATTTT
17,TRBD2,TRBV19,TRBJ2-3,once,CASSIRLAGDRGDTQYF,TGTGCCAGTAGTATTAGGTTAGCGGGAGACCGTGGAGATACGCAGTATTTT
13,.,TRBV30,TRBJ2-7,once,CAWTTGQSNEQYF,TGTGCCTGGACCACCGGACAGTCCAACGAGCAGTACTTC
14,.,TRBV18,TRBJ1-4,.,CASSPQRLGEKLFF,TGTGCCAGCTCACCACAACGTTTGGGTGAAAAACTGTTTTTT
15,.,TRBV25-1,TRBJ2-2,.,CASSETRTGTGELFF,TGTGCCAGCAGTGAGACTAGGACGGGCACCGGGGAGCTGTTTTTT
15,.,TRBV7-9,TRBJ1-3,.,CASSLGPSSGNTIYF,TGTGCCAGCAGCTTGGGACCCAGCTCTGGAAACACCATATATTTT
13,TRBD2,TRBV29-1,TRBJ2-1,.,CSAVAGLWDEQFF,TGCAGCGCTGTAGCGGGTCTTTGGGATGAGCAGTTCTTC
12,.,TRBV2,TRBJ2-1,.,CASNEWGDEQFF,TGTGCCAGCAACGAGTGGGGGGATGAGCAGTTCTTC
13,.,TRBV5-1,TRBJ2-3,.,CASSLSGLDTQYF,TGCGCCAGCAGCTTGTCAGGGCTAGATACGCAGTATTTT
15,.,TRBV4-1,TRBJ1-6,.,CASSQDLSRNSPLHF,TGCGCCAGCAGCCAAGATCTCTCTCGTAATTCACCCCTCCACTTT
14,.,TRBV5-5,TRBJ1-4,.,CASSPDRWGEKLFF,TGTGCCAGCAGCCCGGACAGATGGGGTGAAAAACTGTTTTTT
15,TRBD1,TRBV28,TRBJ2-7,.,CASSLGGQGHNEQYF,TGTGCCAGCAGTTTGGGGGGACAGGGTCATAACGAGCAGTACTTC
14,.,TRBV7-6,TRBJ2-7,.,CASSSSGLGYEQYF,TGTGCCAGCAGCTCCTCCGGACTTGGATACGAGCAGTACTTC
15,.,TRBV7-3,TRBJ1-3,.,CASSHRGGFGNTIYF,TGTGCCAGCAGCCACCGCGGGGGGTTTGGAAACACCATATATTTT
14,TRBD1,TRBV28,TRBJ2-7,once,CATSTGERGYEQYF,TGTGCCACCTCCACAGGGGAGAGGGGCTACGAGCAGTACTTC
17,TRBD2,TRBV7-2,TRBJ2-7,.,CASSVLLAGGTSYEQYF,TGTGCCAGCAGCGTGCTACTAGCGGGAGGGACTTCCTACGAGCAGTACTTC
14,.,TRBV27,TRBJ2-7,.,CASSLGGLEYEQYF,TGTGCCAGCAGTTTAGGGGGGCTGGAGTACGAGCAGTACTTC
14,.,TRBV11-2,TRBJ1-1,.,CASSLGAFATEAFF,TGTGCCAGCAGCTTAGGGGCCTTCGCAACTGAAGCTTTCTTT
15,.,TRBV11-2,TRBJ2-5,.,CASSLSFWEQETQYF,TGTGCCAGCAGCTTATCGTTTTGGGAGCAAGAGACCCAGTACTTC
17,TRBD1,TRBV5-3,TRBJ1-2,.,CARTASRGLEDFYGYTF,TGTGCCAGAACCGCATCCAGGGGGCTTGAGGATTTCTATGGCTACACCTTC
14,.,TRBV12-5,TRBJ2-1,.,CASGLFTTGHEQFF,TGTGCTAGTGGTTTGTTTACAACCGGCCATGAGCAGTTCTTC
15,TRBD1,TRBV5-4,TRBJ2-7,.,CASSFSGQGRPGQYF,TGTGCCAGCAGCTTTTCGGGACAGGGGCGCCCCGGGCAGTACTTC
12,.,TRBV5-1,TRBJ2-7,.,CASSSQTYEQYF,TGCGCCAGCAGCTCCCAGACCTACGAGCAGTACTTC
16,.,TRBV5-6,TRBJ1-3,.,CASSSGLGGSGNTIYF,TGTGCCAGCAGCTCGGGGTTGGGGGGCTCTGGAAACACCATATATTTT
15,TRBD2,TRBV29-1,TRBJ2-7,.,CSVTGTSGRVYEQYF,TGCAGCGTAACCGGGACTAGCGGGAGAGTTTACGAGCAGTACTTC
15,TRBD1,TRBV5-6,TRBJ2-5,.,CASSFGTGYQETQYF,TGTGCCAGCAGCTTCGGGACAGGCTACCAAGAGACCCAGTACTTC
14,.,TRBV28,TRBJ2-7,.,CASTTTRSPYEQYF,TGTGCCAGCACTACGACTAGATCGCCCTACGAGCAGTACTTC
15,TRBD2,TRBV6-1,TRBJ2-5,many,CASSWTSGRQETQYF,TGTGCCAGCAGTTGGACTAGCGGGCGCCAAGAGACCCAGTACTTC
15,.,TRBV11-3,TRBJ2-2,.,CASSLGWRDTGELFF,TGTGCCAGCAGCTTAGGCTGGCGGGACACCGGGGAGCTGTTTTTT
13,.,TRBV28,TRBJ2-3,.,CASTGGGTDTQYF,TGTGCCAGCACCGGGGGCGGCACAGATACGCAGTATTTT
16,.,TRBV7-3,TRBJ2-3,.,CASSLTISARTDTQYF,TGTGCCAGCAGCTTGACAATCAGCGCCCGCACAGATACGCAGTATTTT
15,.,TRBV7-3,TRBJ2-7,.,CASSPEGGQSYEQYF,TGTGCCAGCAGCCCAGAGGGTGGGCAGTCGTACGAGCAGTACTTC
16,TRBD2,TRBV11-2,TRBJ2-1,.,CASSLGAGVSFDEQFF,TGTGCCAGCAGCTTAGGAGCGGGAGTCTCCTTCGATGAGCAGTTCTTC